This is a list of T cell receptor beta chains from one sample in a study of blood T cell repertoires in COVID-19. The repertoire was sequenced with immunoSEQ multiplex PCR; TCRdb's copy has only in-frame clones and lacks some. Among fewer than 350,000 clones listed, 85% were seen once. Material for sequencing was PBMCs or T cells enriched from blood (not recorded which). These receptors were obtained from a woman aged 30 to 39 who had been exposed to COVID-19. Both conserved end residues are part of each CDR3. A D gene is named only where the DNA matches it firmly. Only part of the rows carry a size: once, few, many, or a class if the clone is expanded.

>TRBJ2-1|15|TRBV2|.|TRBD2
TGTGCCAGCAGTCCTAGCGGGGGGGCTGTGAATGAGCAGTTCTTC
CASSPSGGAVNEQFF
>TRBJ2-3|15|TRBV2|.|.
TGTGCCAGCAGTGGGGGGGGCTTTGACACAGATACGCAGTATTTT
CASSGGGFDTDTQYF
>TRBJ1-4|14|TRBV19|.|.
TGTGCCAGTGGTCGGGGTTGGTCTGATGAAAAACTGTTTTTT
CASGRGWSDEKLFF
>TRBJ2-3|14|TRBV2|.|TRBD1
TGTGCCAGCAGGGGACAGGGGAGCACAGATACGCAGTATTTT
CASRGQGSTDTQYF
>TRBJ2-7|16|TRBV6-4|.|TRBD2
TGTGCCAGCAGTGCGGTAGCGGGGGGGCCATCCTACGAGCAGTACTTC
CASSAVAGGPSYEQYF
>TRBJ2-1|11|TRBV30|once|.
TGTGCCTATCTTCCGGCGGATGAGCAGTTCTTC
CAYLPADEQFF
>TRBJ1-3|13|TRBV7-9|.|.
TGTGCCAGCAGCGTGACAGGTCCAGACACCATATATTTT
CASSVTGPDTIYF
>TRBJ1-5|15|TRBV6-1|.|.
TGTGCCAGCAGTGAAGTCGGGGTTAGCAATCAGCCCCAGCATTTT
CASSEVGVSNQPQHF
>TRBJ1-2|14|TRBV24-1|.|TRBD1
TGTGCCACCAGTGATTTAGGACAGGGCGGGGGCTACACCTTC
CATSDLGQGGGYTF
>TRBJ1-2|13|TRBV19|.|.
TGTGCCAGTAGTATCAATGGGGCGGAAGGCTACACCTTC
CASSINGAEGYTF
>TRBJ1-4|16|TRBV4-3|.|.
TGCGCCAGCAGCCAAGATTTCGGGGCAACTAATGAAAAACTGTTTTTT
CASSQDFGATNEKLFF
>TRBJ1-2|13|TRBV28|.|.
TGTGCCAGCAGACTACCGGGAGGTGGTGGCTACACCTTC
CASRLPGGGGYTF
>TRBJ1-3|18|TRBV10-2|.|.
TGCGCCAGCAGTGTTTGGTTGAGGGGGTCAGAGTCTGGAAACACCATATATTTT
CASSVWLRGSESGNTIYF
>TRBJ2-4|16|TRBV27|.|.
TGTGCCAGCAGTTTATCGATAGGGGGATCTAAAAACATTCAGTACTTC
CASSLSIGGSKNIQYF
>TRBJ2-1|16|TRBV5-4|.|TRBD2
TGTGCCAGCAGCTTCTTCAGCGGGAGCTCCTACAATGAGCAGTTCTTC
CASSFFSGSSYNEQFF
>TRBJ2-5|15|TRBV27|once|TRBD2
TGTGCCAGCAGGATGCGGGGGGGTTACCAAGAGACCCAGTACTTC
CASRMRGGYQETQYF
>TRBJ1-5|11|TRBV12-3/TRBV12-4|.|.
TGTGCCAGCAGTCCCGGGGGACCCCAGCATTTT
CASSPGGPQHF
>TRBJ2-3|12|TRBV30|.|.
TGTGCCTGGAGTACAAGCACAGATACGCAGTATTTT
CAWSTSTDTQYF
>TRBJ1-6|14|TRBV30|.|.
TGTGCCTCCTCCCAAGGGCGGGGGACTTCACCCCTCCACTTT
CASSQGRGTSPLHF
>TRBJ2-1|18|TRBV11-3|.|TRBD2
TGTGCCAGCAGCGGGGAGGGGAGGACCTCCGGCTCCTACAATGAGCAGTTCTTC
CASSGEGRTSGSYNEQFF
>TRBJ1-4|15|TRBV21-1|.|.
TGTGCCAGCAGCAAAGGCGGGGGTTGGAATGAAAAACTGTTTTTT
CASSKGGGWNEKLFF
>TRBJ1-1|10|TRBV21-1|.|.
TGTGCCAGCCCGTCGACTGAAGCTTTCTTT
CASPSTEAFF
>TRBJ1-5|18|TRBV28|.|TRBD1
TGTGCCAGCAGTTCCATCTCGACAGGGCGCTGGATCAATCAGCCCCAGCATTTT
CASSSISTGRWINQPQHF
>TRBJ2-1|20|TRBV4-1|.|TRBD2
TGCGCCAGCAGCCCCCTGAGGATAATGAGGGAGGGGAGCTCCTACAATGAGCAGTTCTTC
CASSPLRIMREGSSYNEQFF
>TRBJ1-6|18|TRBV9|.|.
TGTGCCAGCAGCGTAGTTGGGTATCGGGGGGGCCGTAATTCACCCCTCCACTTT
CASSVVGYRGGRNSPLHF
>TRBJ2-3|15|TRBV5-5|.|.
TGTGCCAGCAGCACCCAACAGGATATCACAGATACGCAGTATTTT
CASSTQQDITDTQYF
>TRBJ2-7|15|TRBV6-2/TRBV6-3|.|.
TGTGCCAGCAGTTACGATCGGGGAACCTCCTACGAGCAGTACTTC
CASSYDRGTSYEQYF
>TRBJ2-5|17|TRBV12-2|.|.
TGTGCAAGTCGCTTAAATTGGCAGGCGGGCGGCCAAGAGACCCAGTACTTC
CASRLNWQAGGQETQYF
>TRBJ2-7|16|TRBV5-1|.|.
TGCGCCAGCAGCCCCTTGGACTTACACAGCTCCTACGAGCAGTACTTC
CASSPLDLHSSYEQYF
>TRBJ1-3|15|TRBV2|.|.
TGTGCCAGCAGGGATCAGGGAAGCTCTGGAAACACCATATATTTT
CASRDQGSSGNTIYF
>TRBJ1-5|16|TRBV2|.|TRBD1
TGTGCCAGCAGCTCGGAATGGACAGGGAAAGGCCAGCCCCAGCATTTT
CASSSEWTGKGQPQHF
>TRBJ1-6|16|TRBV5-5|.|.
TGTGCCAGCAGCTTGGATGGAAGCGCCGGGTATTCACCCCTCCACTTT
CASSLDGSAGYSPLHF
>TRBJ1-4|16|TRBV2|.|.
TGTGCCAGCAGTGAAGCCCTCTCAGGGAAGTCGGAAAAACTGTTTTTT
CASSEALSGKSEKLFF
>TRBJ2-3|15|TRBV6-2/TRBV6-3|.|.
TGTGCCAGCAGTTACTCCGTCGAACTCCTGGATACGCAGTATTTT
CASSYSVELLDTQYF
>TRBJ1-1|13|TRBV19|.|.
TGTGCCAGTAGTGCAACCGGGACAAAAGAAGCTTTCTTT
CASSATGTKEAFF
>TRBJ2-7|16|TRBV6-4|.|TRBD1
TGTGCCAGCAGTGACCACCGAGCAGGGGGCTCCTACGAGCAGTACTTC
CASSDHRAGGSYEQYF
>TRBJ1-2|14|TRBV11-2|.|.
TGTGCCAGCAGACGGCCCTCTCGGGACTATGGCTACACCTTC
CASRRPSRDYGYTF
>TRBJ2-1|15|TRBV7-9|.|TRBD2
TGTGCCAGCAGCGTTACTAGCGGGAGTTACAATGAGCAGTTCTTC
CASSVTSGSYNEQFF
>TRBJ1-4|15|TRBV28|few|.
TGTGCCAGCGCACGTTTTCCACAGATTGATGAAAAACTGTTTTTT
CASARFPQIDEKLFF
>TRBJ1-2|15|TRBV10-3|once|.
TGTGCCATCAGTGATTCGGAGACAGCTAACTATGGCTACACCTTC
CAISDSETANYGYTF
>TRBJ1-2|14|TRBV3-1/TRBV3-2|.|.
TGTGCCAGCAGCCAAGGCGGGGGCTACTATGGCTACACCTTC
CASSQGGGYYGYTF
>TRBJ2-1|14|TRBV5-1|.|.
TGCGCCAGCAGCTTGGGGATCCCTCGGGATGAGCAGTTCTTC
CASSLGIPRDEQFF
>TRBJ2-3|14|TRBV28|.|.
TGTGCCAGCAGTCCTCCCCGCGGAGCAGATACGCAGTATTTT
CASSPPRGADTQYF
>TRBJ1-5|18|TRBV7-9|once|.
TGTGCCAGCAGCTTAGGTCGTGACAGCGACTCAAAAAATCAGCCCCAGCATTTT
CASSLGRDSDSKNQPQHF
>TRBJ1-1|14|TRBV28|.|.
TGTGCCAGCAGCCCAATAGGAGTTAACACTGAAGCTTTCTTT
CASSPIGVNTEAFF
>TRBJ1-6|15|TRBV9|.|.
TGTGCCAGCAGCCCAATTGGGGGGGGGAATTCACCCCTCCACTTT
CASSPIGGGNSPLHF
>TRBJ1-5|14|TRBV9|.|.
TGTGCCAGCTCTACAGAATTTAGCAATCAGCCCCAGCATTTT
CASSTEFSNQPQHF
>TRBJ2-5|15|TRBV11-1|.|TRBD2
TGTGCCAGCAGCTCTCGGGCGGGGGGGTTGGAGACCCAGTACTTC
CASSSRAGGLETQYF
>TRBJ2-2|15|TRBV4-1|.|.
TGCGCCAGCCACCGCGGGGCAGGGATCACCGGGGAGCTGTTTTTT
CASHRGAGITGELFF
>TRBJ2-2|14|TRBV6-5|once|.
TGTGCCAGCAGTATCATCGCCCCCGGCGGGGAGCTGTTTTTT
CASSIIAPGGELFF
>TRBJ2-2|18|TRBV7-6|.|TRBD2
TGTGCCAGCACTCGGGGTCGATCTAGCGGGGGTTACACCGGGGAGCTGTTTTTT
CASTRGRSSGGYTGELFF
>TRBJ2-7|13|TRBV5-4|.|TRBD1
TGTGCCAGCAGCTGGGACAGGGGGCGCGAGCAGTACTTC
CASSWDRGREQYF
>TRBJ2-3|15|TRBV25-1|once|TRBD2
TGTGCCAGCAGTGCACAGCGGGGGAGCACAGATACGCAGTATTTT
CASSAQRGSTDTQYF
>TRBJ1-2|16|TRBV9|few|.
TGTGCCAGCAGCGTAGCTCCAGGACAGACCGCTAATTCTATGGCCTTC
CASSVAPGQTANSMAF
>TRBJ1-1|17|TRBV27|.|TRBD1
TGTGCCAGCAGTTTAAGAGGGACAGGGGGGATGAACACTGAAGCTTTCTTT
CASSLRGTGGMNTEAFF
>TRBJ1-1|14|TRBV27|.|.
TGTGCCAGCATCGAGGGGGACGGGAACACTGAAGCTTTCTTT
CASIEGDGNTEAFF
>TRBJ1-6|14|TRBV7-9|.|.
TGTGCCAGCAGCTTTTCTACAGAGAATTCACCCCTCCACTTT
CASSFSTENSPLHF